The 12 T cell receptor beta chains below all came from one sample that was sequenced in a study of blood T cell repertoires in COVID-19. Generated by immunoSEQ multiplex PCR, the TCRdb table keeps only in-frame clones and is missing some. The table lists a few hundred thousand clones, around 89% of them singletons. Sequencing was carried out using PBMCs or T cells enriched from blood (not recorded which). All receptors come from a man younger than 35 who had recovered from COVID-19.

This chain joins TRBV29-1 and TRBJ2-3; TRBD2 is a possible D gene (5 bases). Germline CDR1 SQVTM, CDR2 ANQGSEA. Trimming took 5 bases from V and 2 from J, leaving 14 bases between them. The CDR3 length is 14 residues. CDR3 in amino acids: CSVHTGVFTDTQYF. The CDR3 DNA reads as TGCAGCGTTCATACCGGGGTCTTCACAGATACGCAGTATTTT.

The gene calls are TRBV28 and TRBJ2-1, with a tentative D call TRBD1 (5 bases). Germline V gene sequence: CDR1 MDHEN, CDR2 SYDVKM. The CDR3 has 15 residues. Trimming removed 2 bases at V and 8 bases at J, with 16 bases between. This chain's CDR3 is CASSLRGLGYDEQFF. In DNA form, the CDR3 reads TGTGCCAGCAGTTTAAGGGGCTTGGGATACGATGAGCAGTTCTTC.

The chain couples TRBV7-2 to TRBJ2-1, with D perhaps TRBD2 (5 bases). Trimming pared 4 bases from V and 10 bases from J, leaving 14 bases between. This CDR3 has 13 residues. Germline CDR1 and CDR2: SGHTA and FQGNSA. The CDR3 sequence: CASSSRGIYEQFF. CDR3 nucleotides: TGTGCCAGCAGCTCCCGGGGTATATACGAGCAGTTCTTC.

This clone was detected only once. The chain carries TRBV9 and TRBJ2-5; TRBD2 matches at 11 bases. Unmatched junction bases numbered 12, after V lost 4 bases and J lost 4 bases. The length of the CDR3 is 17 residues. CDR1 and CDR2 from the germline V gene are SGDLS and YYNGEE. CDR3 protein: CASSPTSGEWLLETQYF. CDR3 bases: TGTGCCAGCAGCCCGACTAGCGGGGAGTGGCTTTTAGAGACCCAGTACTTC.

The rearrangement joins TRBV5-8 to TRBJ2-3; 10 nucleotides line up with TRBD2. Germline lookup yields CDR1 SGHTS and CDR2 YDEGEE. V lost 0 bases and J lost 8; bases outside the gene matches: 12. CDR3 size: 17 residues. This CDR3 reads CASSLGLAGVFVATQYF. For the CDR3, the DNA is TGTGCCAGCAGCTTGGGTCTAGCGGGGGTATTTGTGGCTACGCAGTATTTT.

With respect to this clone: Distinct nucleotide sequences in the sample also encode this CDR3. The rearrangement uses TRBV5-5 and TRBJ1-1; TRBD1 matches 7 bases. V lost 4 bases, J lost 1 base, and 10 bases stayed unmatched. This CDR3 has 16 amino acids. The germline gives CDR1 SGHKS, CDR2 YYEKEE (reference sequence). The CDR3: CASSPGQGTENTEAFF. The CDR3 coding sequence is TGTGCCAGCAGCCCGGGCCAAGGGACAGAGAACACTGAAGCTTTCTTT.

The chain has TRBV27 and TRBJ1-5, with D possibly TRBD1 on 5 matching bases. This CDR3 region has 13 residues. The V and J ends lost 2 bases and 6 bases respectively, with 8 bases between them. The V gene's germline CDR1 is MNHEY and CDR2 SMNVEV (reference sequence). CDR3 sequence: CASSLGRVQPQHF. DNA of the CDR3: TGTGCCAGCAGTTTAGGCAGGGTTCAGCCCCAGCATTTT.

The J gene is TRBJ2-7, the V gene TRBV3-1 (or the pseudogene TRBV3-2); weak D call: TRBD2 (6 bases). CDR1 is LGHDT, CDR2 YNNKEL, per germline (reference sequence). The V end was cut by 3 bases, the J end by 11 bases, with 17 bases between. The CDR3 consists of 13 residues. CDR3 DNA sequence: TGTGCCAGCAGCCAGAACTCAGGGACTCGTGAGTACTTC. Encoded protein: CASSQNSGTREYF.

This clone has only a few counts. The V call is TRBV5-1, the J call TRBJ2-7; 10 bases agree with TRBD1. The CDR3 consists of 15 residues. Losses at the gene ends were 4 bases for V and 7 bases for J; bases not matched to a gene: 11. Germline-derived CDR1 and CDR2 are SGHRS and YFSETQ. Written as DNA, the CDR3 is TGCGCCAGCAGCCTGGGAACGGGACAGGGGTATGAGCAGTACTTC. Encoded protein: CASSLGTGQGYEQYF.

This chain links TRBV7-3 with TRBJ1-1, with 12 bases matching TRBD1. The CDR3 is 18 residues long. After removal of 4 bases from V and 4 bases from J, the junction contained 13 bases not matched to a gene. Germline CDR1 is SGHTA and CDR2 is FQGTGA. CDR3 bases: TGTGCCAGCAGCTACCGGGACAGGGGGCCTACTATCGGCACTGAAGCTTTCTTT. Translated, it gives CASSYRDRGPTIGTEAFF.

In its sample, this clone was seen a few times. The J gene is TRBJ1-4, the V gene TRBV2; 9 bases line up with TRBD1. The CDR3 loop spans 15 amino acids. V shed 1 base and J 8 bases; nucleotides not matched to a gene: 5. Germline values: CDR1 SNHLY, CDR2 FYNNEI. The CDR3 sequence: CASSEEGQGFEKLFF. DNA for the CDR3: TGTGCCAGCAGTGAAGAGGGACAGGGATTCGAAAAACTGTTTTTT.

CDR3 nucleotides: TGTGCCAGCAGTCCCCGGGACAGTAAAGAGACCCAGTACTTC. It codes for CASSPRDSKETQYF. The chain combines TRBV6-5 with TRBJ2-5; 7 bases line up with TRBD1. Germline trimming cut 5 bases from V and 3 bases from J; bases unmatched to any gene: 6. The CDR3 covers 14 residues. Germline V lookup: CDR1 MNHEY, CDR2 SVGAGI.